The 9 T cell receptor beta chains below were found in one sample sequenced in a study of somatic mutations in cytotoxic T cells in rheumatoid arthritis (dated by TCRdb to about 2017). The receptor library was made with the immunoSEQ multiplex PCR assay. TCRdb carries this immuneACCESS record with in-frame sequences only. Its versions omit some clonotypes, under half of them owing to an unresolved V gene in the studies checked, with the rest unexplained. This sample is represented by almost 9,000 clones; approximately 79% of them were singletons. The ten largest make up 4.5% to 5% of the sample. Input material: CD8+ T cells sorted from blood. The receptors derive from an adult with rheumatoid arthritis.

V and J are TRBV7-9 and TRBJ1-4; 7 bases map to TRBD1. This CDR3 is built from 15 residues. V dropped 5 bases and J dropped 8; count of bases not matched to a gene: 11. Per the germline V gene, CDR1 is SEHNR and CDR2 is FQNEAQ (reference sequence). The chain's CDR3 is CASSRRQGNNEKLFF. The CDR3 nucleotides read TGTGCCAGCAGCCGAAGACAGGGTAATAACGAAAAACTGTTTTTT.

This chain uses TRBV5-6 with TRBJ2-1, with D possibly matching TRBD1 (5 bases). This CDR3 contains 16 residues. CDR1 and CDR2 from the germline V gene are SGHDT and YYEEEE. V lost 0 bases and J 5 bases, leaving 15 bases between the germline ends. CDR3 sequence (DNA): TGTGCCAGCAGCTTGGTGTGGGGCCAAAAGGACAATGAGCAGTTCTTC. Protein: CASSLVWGQKDNEQFF.

The CDR3 sequence is CASRGLAGVLGDTQYF. CDR3 DNA sequence: TGTGCCAGCAGGGGACTAGCGGGGGTCCTTGGGGATACGCAGTATTTT. The rearrangement uses TRBV27 and TRBJ2-3, with 14 bases that match TRBD2. The germline CDR1 and CDR2 sequences are MNHEY and SMNVEV (reference sequence). The junction had 8 bases not matched to a gene; V was cut back by 6 bases and J by 6 bases. CDR3 length equals 16 residues.

This clone turned up a few times. V is TRBV4-3 and J is TRBJ2-2, with 11 bases that match TRBD2. J was trimmed by 4 bases and V by 0 bases; bases with no gene match: 7. In germline, CDR1 is LGHNA, CDR2 YSLEER. This CDR3 region has 18 residues. The CDR3 loop reads CASSQEVAGGAGTGELFF. Written as DNA, the CDR3 is TGCGCCAGCAGCCAAGAAGTAGCGGGAGGGGCGGGCACCGGGGAGCTGTTTTTT.

CDR3 region: CASSPTGHDTDTQYF. The CDR3 region has the DNA TGTGCCAGTAGTCCCACTGGGCACGACACAGATACGCAGTATTTT. V usage is TRBV19 and J usage is TRBJ2-3; D is unclear. In germline, CDR1 is LNHDA, CDR2 SQIVND (reference sequence). The length of the CDR3 is 15 residues. V lost 5 bases and J lost 2, with 14 bases in between. The full variable domain, rest sourced from reference TRBV19 and TRBJ2-3, is DGGITQSPKYLFRKEGQNVTLSCEQNLNHDAMYWYRQDPGQGLRLIYYSQIVNDFQKGDIAEGYSVSREKKESFPLTVTSAQKNPTAFYLCASSPTGHDTDTQYFGPGTRLTVL.

This clone has more than one count but fewer than ten. The CDR3 region is CASRPPTGGAGYEQYV. DNA of the CDR3: TGTGCCAGCAGACCTCCGACAGGGGGCGCGGGGTACGAGCAGTACGTC. This rearrangement joins TRBV6-6 to TRBJ2-7; 10 bases map to TRBD1. CDR3 length equals 16 residues. After removal of 6 bases from V and 4 bases from J, the junction contained 12 bases not matched to a gene. Germline assignment: CDR1 MNHNY and CDR2 SVGAGI (reference sequence).

This sequence joins TRBV10-3 and TRBJ2-7; unclear D gene. Trimming cost V 5 bases and J 6 bases, with 8 bases left between them. The V gene's germline CDR1 is ENHRY and CDR2 SYGVKD. CDR3 size: 11 residues. The CDR3 protein is CAISPGTEQYF. For the CDR3, the DNA is TGTGCCATCAGTCCAGGCACCGAGCAGTACTTC.

The chain has TRBV5-4 and TRBJ1-3; perhaps TRBD1 as D (5 bases). Germline CDR1 is SGHNT and CDR2 is YYREEE (reference sequence). The CDR3 totals 17 residues. The V and J ends lost 1 base and 0 bases respectively, with 14 bases between them. The CDR3 DNA reads TGTGCCAGCAGCTTGTGGGGGTACACTGGCTCTGGAAACACCATATATTTT. As protein: CASSLWGYTGSGNTIYF.

V is TRBV19 and J is TRBJ2-7; D might be TRBD1 (6 bases). The CDR3 is 15 residues long. V lost 4 bases and J 1 base, leaving 14 bases between the germline ends. Germline values: CDR1 LNHDA, CDR2 SQIVND (reference sequence). CDR3 loop: CASSRDRRFSYEQYF. The CDR3 region has the DNA TGTGCCAGTAGTAGAGACAGGCGATTTTCCTACGAGCAGTACTTC.